A single sample is the source of the 9 T cell receptor beta chains below, sequenced in a study of breast tumors, draining lymph nodes, adjacent tissues. TCRdb used MiXCR to reprocess the multiplex PCR reads, holding one entry per CDR3 protein. The sample has about 130,000 distinct CDR3 sequences; 20% to 25% are singletons. Axillary draining lymph nodes of breast cancer patients supplied the node samples. The specimen was axillary lymph node tissue. The receptor set was obtained from a female donor with breast cancer. Some clones in this sample may be carry-over from other donors' samples.

The rearrangement uses TRBV30 and TRBJ2-3, with TRBD2 as a possible D gene (6 bases). CDR3 length equals 14 residues. Germline CDR1 and CDR2: GTSNPN and SVGIG (reference sequence). The V gene lost 6 bases and the J gene lost 3 bases, with 16 bases spanning the gap. CDR3 protein: CACSNGAGTDTQYF. The CDR3, as DNA: TGTGCCTGCTCAAATGGGGCGGGGACAGATACGCAGTATTTT.

At least ten counts were recorded for this clonotype. The V and J genes are TRBV14 and TRBJ1-6, with D unclear. Between the trimmed V and J ends, which lost 1 base and 3 bases, there was a span of 7 bases. The CDR3 runs 15 residues. The germline V gene has CDR1 SGHDN and CDR2 FVKESK. CDR3 nucleotide sequence: TGTGCCAGCAGCCAAGCAAGCCTCTATAATTCACCCCTCCACTTT. Protein sequence: CASSQASLYNSPLHF.

Comment on this clonotype: Since a much larger clone is just one base distant, this may be a read error. The V and J genes are TRBV10-3 and TRBJ2-3; 10 positions agree with TRBD1. The CDR3 extends over 15 amino acids. V dropped 7 bases and J dropped 1; count of bases not matched to a gene: 5. Per germline, CDR1 ENHRY and CDR2 SYGVKD. Here the CDR3 DNA reads TGTGCCATCACCGCCGGGACAGGGGGCACAGATACGCAGTATTTT. Protein: CAITAGTGGTDTQYF.

This clonotype was counted at least ten times. The chain links TRBV29-1 to TRBJ2-1; either TRBD1 or TRBD2 may fit D (5 bases each). Trimming stripped 4 bases from V and 7 bases from J, with 11 bases between. Germline lookup yields CDR1 SQVTM and CDR2 ANQGSEA. The CDR3 is 12 amino acids. The CDR3 sequence is CSVAGTTNEQFF. CDR3 DNA: TGCAGCGTTGCCGGGACCACAAATGAGCAGTTCTTC.

In its sample, this clonotype was seen many times. This chain links TRBV7-9 with TRBJ1-4, with 7 bases aligning to TRBD1. Germline CDR1 is SEHNR and CDR2 is FQNEAQ (reference sequence). This CDR3 region has 18 residues. The trim removed 4 bases at V and 7 bases at J, leaving 18 bases unmatched. The CDR3 spells CASSSTGAVGSLGEKLFF. CDR3 nucleotides: TGTGCCAGCAGCTCAACAGGGGCAGTTGGTTCGTTGGGTGAAAAACTGTTTTTT.

Notes on this clonotype: The junction differs from germline at one of its ends, possibly a read error. V and J are TRBV15 and TRBJ2-3; possible D gene TRBD2, 6 bases. The CDR3 is made up of 16 amino acids. Germline CDR1 LNHNV, CDR2 YYDKDF (reference sequence). The CDR3 is CATSGDRGGQTDTQYF. The CDR3 nucleotides read TGTGCCACCAGCGGAGATCGGGGAGGCCAGACAGATACGCAGTATTTT.

This clonotype was seen many times. CDR3 DNA: TGTGCCAGCAGTTTTGGAGACAGGGGGCGCCCCGGGGAGCTGTTTTTT. It encodes CASSFGDRGRPGELFF. The chain uses TRBV27 and TRBJ2-2; TRBD1 matches at 10 bases. Germline loops: CDR1 MNHEY, CDR2 SMNVEV (reference sequence). V gave up 3 bases and J gave up 6 bases; unmatched junction bases: 7. CDR3 length: 16 residues.

The chain links TRBV2 to TRBJ2-1; D ambiguous. Deletions cut 0 bases from V and 7 bases from J, with 10 bases between. The CDR3 is 14 residues long. Looked up from germline, CDR1 is SNHLY and CDR2 is FYNNEI. The CDR3 region is CASSEAKTENEQFF. The CDR3 nucleotides are TGTGCCAGCAGTGAAGCGAAGACGGAAAATGAGCAGTTCTTC.

Concerning this clonotype: This could be a read error, since a much larger clone is one nucleotide away. The CDR3 reads CASSLEQGAYGDTIYF. In DNA, the CDR3 is TGCGCCAGCAGCTTGGAACAGGGGGCTTATGGAGACACCATATATTTT. This chain connects TRBV5-1 to TRBJ1-3; TRBD1 matches at 9 bases. Looked up from germline, CDR1 is SGHRS and CDR2 is YFSETQ. The CDR3 is made up of 16 amino acids. Full variable domain (outside the CDR3, taken from reference TRBV5-1 and TRBJ1-3): KAGVTQTPRYLIKTRGQQVTLSCSPISGHRSVSWYQQTPGQGLQFLFEYFSETQRNKGNFPGRFSGRQFSNSRSEMNVSTLELGDSALYLCASSLEQGAYGDTIYFGEGSWLTVV.